This T cell receptor beta chain was observed in a study of blood T cell repertoires in COVID-19. Turning to the study itself: Samples came from the United States, Italy and Spain, spanning acute and convalescent COVID-19.

In the study's own analysis: By means of reference gene primer amplification, nucleated cell counts were estimated. Method: immunoSEQ multiplex PCR; TCRdb's copy keeps in-frame clones and lacks some. V and J calls and clone size are as listed in that table; D and trimming were resolved from the DNA. The sample contains about 89,000 clones, around 96% of which appear only once. Trimming cost V 3 bases and J 0 bases, with 11 bases left between them. CDR3 length equals 14 residues. Germline CDR1 reads SQVTM; CDR2 reads ANQGSEA. This clonotype was obtained from a human donor with active COVID-19. The donor label of this sample is uncertain. Sequencing used peripheral blood. The chain has TRBV29-1 and TRBJ1-1, with D possibly matching TRBD1 (6 bases). CDR3: CSVDSGGLNTEAFF. The CDR3 nucleotides read TGCAGCGTTGATTCTGGGGGCCTGAACACTGAAGCTTTCTTT.